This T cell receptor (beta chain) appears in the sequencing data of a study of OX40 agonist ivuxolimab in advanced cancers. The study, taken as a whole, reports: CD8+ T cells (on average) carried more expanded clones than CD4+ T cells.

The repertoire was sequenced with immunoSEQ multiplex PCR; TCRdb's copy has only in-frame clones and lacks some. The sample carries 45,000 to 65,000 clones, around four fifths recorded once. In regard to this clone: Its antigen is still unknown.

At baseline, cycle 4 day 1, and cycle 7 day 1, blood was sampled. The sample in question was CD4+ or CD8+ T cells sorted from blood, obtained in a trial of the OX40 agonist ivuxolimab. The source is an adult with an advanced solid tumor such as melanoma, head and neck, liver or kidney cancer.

CDR3 coding DNA: TGCGCCAGCAGTGATTTGACTAGCGGGGGGGCGGTGGCCTACGAGCAGTACTTC. It translates to CASSDLTSGGAVAYEQYF. This chain uses TRBV10-2 with TRBJ2-7; 14 nucleotides match TRBD2. The CDR3 sequence is 18 residues long. Germline V lookup: CDR1 WSHSY, CDR2 SAAADI. V lost 3 bases, J lost 2 bases, and 9 bases stayed unmatched.